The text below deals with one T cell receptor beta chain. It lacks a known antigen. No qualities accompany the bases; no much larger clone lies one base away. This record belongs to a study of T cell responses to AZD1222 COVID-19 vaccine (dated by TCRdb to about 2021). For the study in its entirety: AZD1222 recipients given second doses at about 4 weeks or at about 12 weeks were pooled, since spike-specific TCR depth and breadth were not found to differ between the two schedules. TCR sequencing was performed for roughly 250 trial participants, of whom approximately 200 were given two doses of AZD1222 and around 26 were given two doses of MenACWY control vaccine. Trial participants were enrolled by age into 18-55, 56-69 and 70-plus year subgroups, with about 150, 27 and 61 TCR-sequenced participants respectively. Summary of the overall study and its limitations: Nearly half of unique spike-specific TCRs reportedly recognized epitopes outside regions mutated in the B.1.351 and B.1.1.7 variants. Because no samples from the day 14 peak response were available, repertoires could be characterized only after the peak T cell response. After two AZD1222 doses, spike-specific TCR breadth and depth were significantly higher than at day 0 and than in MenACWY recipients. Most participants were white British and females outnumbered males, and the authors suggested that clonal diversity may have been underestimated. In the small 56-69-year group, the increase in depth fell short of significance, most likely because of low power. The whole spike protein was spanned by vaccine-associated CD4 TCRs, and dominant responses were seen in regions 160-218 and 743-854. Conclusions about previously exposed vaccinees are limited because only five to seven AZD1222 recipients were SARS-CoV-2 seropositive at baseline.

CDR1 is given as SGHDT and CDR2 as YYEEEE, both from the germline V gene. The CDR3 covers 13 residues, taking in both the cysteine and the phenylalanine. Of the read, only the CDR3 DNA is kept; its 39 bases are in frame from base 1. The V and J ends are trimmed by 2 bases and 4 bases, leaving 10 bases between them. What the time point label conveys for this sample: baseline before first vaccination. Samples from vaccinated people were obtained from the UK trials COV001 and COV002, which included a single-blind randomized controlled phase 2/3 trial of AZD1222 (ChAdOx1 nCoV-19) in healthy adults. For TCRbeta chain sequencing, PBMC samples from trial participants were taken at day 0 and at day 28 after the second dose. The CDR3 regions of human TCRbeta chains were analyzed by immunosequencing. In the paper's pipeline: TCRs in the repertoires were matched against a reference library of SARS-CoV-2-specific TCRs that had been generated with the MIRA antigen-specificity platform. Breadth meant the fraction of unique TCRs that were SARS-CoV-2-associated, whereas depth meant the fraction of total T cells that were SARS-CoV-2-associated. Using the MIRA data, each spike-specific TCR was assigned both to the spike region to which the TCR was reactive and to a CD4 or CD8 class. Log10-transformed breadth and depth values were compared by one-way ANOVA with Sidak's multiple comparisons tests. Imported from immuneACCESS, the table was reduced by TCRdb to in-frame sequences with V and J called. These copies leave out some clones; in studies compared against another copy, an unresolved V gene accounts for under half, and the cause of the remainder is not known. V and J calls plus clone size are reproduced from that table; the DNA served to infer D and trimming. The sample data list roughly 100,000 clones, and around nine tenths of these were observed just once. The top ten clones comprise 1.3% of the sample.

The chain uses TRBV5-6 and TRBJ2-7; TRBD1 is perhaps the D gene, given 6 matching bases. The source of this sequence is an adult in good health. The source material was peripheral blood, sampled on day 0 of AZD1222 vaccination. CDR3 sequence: CASSLEQGYEQYF. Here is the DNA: TGTGCCAGCAGCTTAGAACAGGGATACGAGCAGTACTTC.